What follows are 17 T cell receptor beta chains derived from one specimen sequenced in a study of CD8+ T cells in alopecia areata. cDNA reverse transcribed from extracted RNA served as the sequencing template. Produced via immunoSEQ multiplex PCR; TCRdb's table is partial and in-frame only. The sample carries about 180,000 clones, almost 65% recorded once. The sample in question was CD4+ T cells sorted from blood, obtained at week 0. These receptors all come from a human donor with alopecia areata.

This clone was detected only once. The rearrangement links TRBV9 to TRBJ2-2; TRBD2 matches 7 bases. In germline, CDR1 is SGDLS, CDR2 YYNGEE. The CDR3 spans 17 residues. With V trimmed by 2 bases and J by 1 base, 8 bases remained unmatched. CDR3 residues: CASSVAAGYGNTGELFF. For the CDR3, the DNA is TGTGCCAGCAGCGTCGCAGCGGGGTACGGGAACACCGGGGAGCTGTTTTTT.

This clone was detected a few times. V is TRBV4-1 and J is TRBJ1-2; D might be TRBD1 (6 bases). From germline, CDR1 is MGHRA and CDR2 YSYEKL. V lost 1 base and J 7 bases, leaving 13 bases between the germline ends. The CDR3 extends over 14 amino acids. This CDR3 reads CASSQGMGGIGYTF. The CDR3 region has the DNA TGCGCCAGCAGCCAAGGGATGGGGGGCATTGGCTACACCTTC.

The rearrangement links TRBV5-1 to TRBJ2-5, with D uncertain. The V end lost 4 bases, the J end lost 3 bases, and 13 bases lay between the germline ends. CDR1 and CDR2 from the germline V gene are SGHRS and YFSETQ. This CDR3 spans 14 amino acids. DNA for the CDR3: TGCGCCAGCAGCCCGACGACCGGAGAAGAGACCCAGTACTTC. This sequence encodes CASSPTTGEETQYF.

This clone was counted between two and nine times. The junction differs from germline at one of its ends, possibly a read error. V gene TRBV15 combines with J gene TRBJ2-7, with TRBD1 matching over 8 bases. The CDR3 covers 14 residues. Germline V gene lookup returns CDR1 LNHNV and CDR2 YYDKDF (reference sequence). CDR3 DNA: TGTGCCACCAGCAGAGACCGTGGGACAGGCCCTGGAACCTTC. Translating gives CATSRDRGTGPGTF.

This chain uses TRBV30 with TRBJ2-3; 7 bases agree with TRBD2. CDR1 and CDR2 (germline): GTSNPN, SVGIG (reference sequence). CDR3 length: 12 residues. V lost 3 bases and J lost 8; bases outside the gene matches: 5. This CDR3 reads CAWSSGLVTQYF. DNA of the CDR3: TGTGCCTGGAGCTCCGGACTAGTTACGCAGTATTTT.

V and J are TRBV7-6 and TRBJ2-1; maybe TRBD2 (6 bases). The V and J ends lost 5 bases and 9 bases respectively, with 11 bases between them. The length of the CDR3 is 12 residues. CDR1 is SGHVS, CDR2 FNYEAQ, per germline. The CDR3 DNA is TGTGCCAGCAGCATCGGGGGAACTGAGCAGTTCTTC. Translation gives CASSIGGTEQFF. Supplemented by reference TRBV7-6 and TRBJ2-1, the full variable domain reads GAGVSQSPRYKVTKRGQDVALRCDPISGHVSLYWYRQALGQGPEFLTYFNYEAQQDKSGLPNDRFSAERPEGSISTLTIQRTEQRDSAMYRCASSIGGTEQFFGPGTRLTVL.

Worth noting for this clone: Other DNA sequences within the sample encode an identical CDR3. The genes are TRBV11-2 and TRBJ2-1; 14 bases align to TRBD2. Germline V gene data show CDR1 as SGHAT and CDR2 as FQNNGV. The CDR3 is 17 residues long. Losses at the gene ends were 5 bases for V and 4 bases for J; bases not matched to a gene: 7. The CDR3 sequence is CASSLGLAGGSYNEQFF. CDR3 DNA: TGTGCCAGCAGCCTAGGACTAGCGGGGGGTTCTTACAATGAGCAGTTCTTC.

The chain is built from TRBV29-1 and TRBJ1-1; tentative D call: TRBD1 (5 bases). Germline V gene data show CDR1 as SQVTM and CDR2 as ANQGSEA. The V and J ends lost 4 bases and 4 bases respectively, with 10 bases between them. The CDR3 is 12 residues long. The CDR3 nucleotides read TGCAGCGTTGTCGTGCAGGGCACTGAAGCTTTCTTT. The encoded protein is CSVVVQGTEAFF.

The chain uses TRBV29-1 and TRBJ1-2, with 9 bases identical to TRBD1. V lost 4 bases and J lost 2; bases outside the gene matches: 11. The CDR3 extends over 16 amino acids. The germline CDR1 and CDR2 sequences are SQVTM and ANQGSEA. The DNA for the CDR3 is TGCAGCGTTGTGGGGGACAAGGACAGGGGCAACTATGGCTACACCTTC. Residues: CSVVGDKDRGNYGYTF.

The rearrangement joins TRBV29-1 to TRBJ1-1; D gene ambiguous. CDR1 SQVTM and CDR2 ANQGSEA come from the germline V gene. The CDR3 length is 13 residues. V was cut by 4 bases and J by 2 bases, with 11 bases left in between. This chain's CDR3 is CSVGGVLNTEAFF. The DNA of the CDR3 is TGCAGCGTTGGTGGGGTCCTTAACACTGAAGCTTTCTTT.

The chain combines TRBV11-3 with TRBJ2-1; 7 bases map to TRBD2. The germline V gene encodes CDR1 SGHNT and CDR2 YENEEA. The CDR3 spans 14 residues. V gave up 5 bases and J gave up 7 bases; unmatched junction bases: 8. The CDR3 DNA follows: TGTGCCAGCAGCCGGGTGCGGGGGACTAATGAGCAGTTCTTC. This gives the protein CASSRVRGTNEQFF.

The chain has TRBV30 and TRBJ1-4; D not resolved. Trimming removed 4 bases at V and 0 bases at J, with 12 bases between. The CDR3 runs 15 residues. Germline CDR1 reads GTSNPN; CDR2 reads SVGIG (reference sequence). CDR3 nucleotides: TGTGCCTGGACGCCCCACAGTGCAACTAATGAAAAACTGTTTTTT. Amino acid sequence: CAWTPHSATNEKLFF.

J is TRBJ1-2 and V is TRBV30, with 9 bases fitting TRBD1. This CDR3 spans 12 amino acids. The germline gives CDR1 GTSNPN, CDR2 SVGIG (reference sequence). Trimming cost V 8 bases and J 5 bases; bases outside gene matches: 6. The DNA of the CDR3 is TGTGCCGGGACAGGGAGTCGTTATGGCTACACCTTC. Amino acids: CAGTGSRYGYTF.

This clone was found a few times. This chain connects TRBV5-6 to TRBJ2-2; D is ambiguous. Trimming shortened V by 0 bases and J by 6 bases, and 9 bases separated the two germline ends. Germline V gene sequence: CDR1 SGHDT, CDR2 YYEEEE. The CDR3 consists of 14 residues. CDR3 region: CASSLGLASGELFF. Written as DNA, the CDR3 is TGTGCCAGCAGCTTGGGGTTGGCGTCCGGGGAGCTGTTTTTT.

V is TRBV30 and J is TRBJ1-2; D gene uncertain. Per germline, CDR1 GTSNPN and CDR2 SVGIG (reference sequence). Deletions cut 4 bases from V and 1 base from J, with 13 bases between. The CDR3 length is 14 residues. CDR3: CAWKHSGVNYGYTF. The CDR3 DNA follows: TGTGCCTGGAAACACTCTGGGGTTAACTATGGCTACACCTTC.

This sequence joins TRBV5-1 and TRBJ2-1; D is undetermined. V was pared by 0 bases and J by 9 bases, with 7 bases between. CDR1 is SGHRS, CDR2 YFSETQ, per germline. This CDR3 is built from 12 residues. CDR3: CASSLVQGEQFF. CDR3 nucleotide sequence: TGCGCCAGCAGCTTGGTACAAGGTGAGCAGTTCTTC.

This clone was seen just once. This chain connects TRBV7-8 to TRBJ1-5; D call uncertain. V was pared by 2 bases and J by 3 bases, with 2 bases between. Germline values: CDR1 SGHVS, CDR2 FQNEAQ. The CDR3 has 12 amino acids. The chain's CDR3 is CASSLNNQPQHF. The CDR3 DNA is TGTGCCAGCAGCTTAAACAATCAGCCCCAGCATTTT.